A selection of T cell receptor beta chains follows, all from one sample in a study of cytomegalovirus exposure and HLA in healthy donors. Sequencing was performed with immunoSEQ multiplex PCR; in TCRdb, only in-frame clones are kept and a portion is missing. Of about 170,000 clones listed, roughly 79% are singletons. Specimen: PBMCs. These receptors came from a woman aged 25-40 years in good health and CMV-seropositive. CDR3s include the opening cysteine and the closing phenylalanine or tryptophan. The D gene is left open where the match is weak. Clone size appears in some rows only: once, few, many, or a class for an expanded clone.

-,-,15,TRBJ2-5,TRBV6-1,CASTEGLHRLETQYF,TGTGCCAGCACGGAGGGACTCCATAGATTAGAGACCCAGTACTTC
-,TRBD1,15,TRBJ1-3,TRBV29-1,CSVQTGNDSGNTIYF,TGCAGCGTTCAGACAGGGAACGACTCTGGAAACACCATATATTTT
-,-,15,TRBJ1-5,TRBV28,CASSLDRSVGQPQHF,TGTGCCAGCAGTTTAGACAGGTCCGTCGGCCAGCCCCAGCATTTT
-,TRBD2,14,TRBJ2-2,TRBV9,CASSAGGASGELFF,TGTGCCAGCAGCGCCGGGGGGGCGAGCGGGGAGCTGTTTTTT
-,-,17,TRBJ2-2,TRBV19,CASSIEALPHNTGELFF,TGTGCCAGTAGTATCGAGGCCCTCCCTCACAACACCGGGGAGCTGTTTTTT
few,-,11,TRBJ2-7,TRBV20-1,CSARTTYEQYF,TGCAGTGCTAGGACTACGTACGAGCAGTACTTC
-,-,16,TRBJ2-7,TRBV5-1,CASSLEGTRGFNEQYF,TGCGCCAGCAGCTTGGAGGGTACTAGGGGGTTCAACGAGCAGTACTTC
few,-,14,TRBJ1-1,TRBV6-1,CASSLPGVETEAFF,TGTGCCAGCAGTTTGCCGGGGGTCGAGACTGAAGCTTTCTTT
-,TRBD2,15,TRBJ2-1,TRBV9,CASSARLAGGGEQFF,TGTGCCAGCAGCGCACGACTAGCGGGAGGCGGTGAGCAGTTCTTC
-,-,13,TRBJ1-5,TRBV7-2,CASNREPNQPQHF,TGTGCCAGCAACCGCGAACCTAATCAGCCCCAGCATTTT
-,-,14,TRBJ1-2,TRBV27,CASSSLVGSYGYTF,TGTGCCAGCAGTTCGCTCGTAGGGAGCTATGGCTACACCTTC
few,-,14,TRBJ2-7,TRBV4-3,CASSQGLKSYEQYF,TGCGCCAGCAGCCAAGGACTAAAGTCCTACGAGCAGTACTTC
few,TRBD1,13,TRBJ1-2,TRBV27,CASSRQGANGYTF,TGTGCCAGCAGTCGACAGGGGGCCAATGGCTACACCTTC
-,TRBD1,14,TRBJ1-1,TRBV7-2,CASSLVQGDTEAFF,TGTGCCAGCAGCTTAGTGCAGGGGGACACTGAAGCTTTCTTT
-,TRBD2,19,TRBJ2-7,TRBV6-1,CASSEVAPSGSQGLYEQYF,TGTGCCAGCAGTGAAGTGGCGCCTAGCGGGAGTCAGGGTCTCTACGAGCAGTACTTC
-,TRBD1,15,TRBJ2-7,TRBV10-3,CAISEPTGGIYEQYF,TGTGCCATCAGTGAGCCGACAGGGGGCATCTACGAGCAGTACTTC
-,-,15,TRBJ1-1,TRBV19,CASTSGGRLGTEAFF,TGTGCCAGTACCTCGGGGGGACGGTTAGGTACTGAAGCTTTCTTT
-,TRBD2,15,TRBJ2-2,TRBV9,CASSALAGGTGELFF,TGTGCCAGCAGCGCGCTAGCGGGGGGCACCGGGGAGCTGTTTTTT
-,-,11,TRBJ1-1,TRBV30,CAWSPIFEAFF,TGTGCCTGGAGTCCTATATTTGAAGCTTTCTTT
-,-,14,TRBJ2-7,TRBV6-6,CASRQGGAGYEQYF,TGTGCCAGCAGGCAGGGCGGGGCGGGTTACGAGCAGTACTTC
-,-,14,TRBJ2-7,TRBV5-4,CASSLDLASYEQYF,TGTGCCAGCAGCTTGGATCTAGCTAGCTACGAGCAGTACTTC
-,TRBD1,15,TRBJ2-7,TRBV7-2,CASSVTGTGPYEQYF,TGTGCCAGCAGCGTTACCGGGACAGGGCCCTACGAGCAGTACTTC
-,TRBD1,16,TRBJ1-1,TRBV5-1,CASTGQGLLMNTEAFF,TGCGCCAGCACCGGACAGGGCCTCCTGATGAACACTGAAGCTTTCTTT
-,TRBD2,15,TRBJ2-1,TRBV2,CAAGRDTSGYNEQFF,TGTGCCGCCGGCCGGGACACTAGCGGTTACAATGAGCAGTTCTTC